These T cell receptor beta chains were read from a single sample in a study of Graves' ophthalmopathy and Graves' hyperthyroidism. TCRdb analysed the multiplex PCR reads with MiXCR anew, one entry per CDR3 protein. The table includes about 600,000 distinct CDR3 sequences, about 40% detected once. The specimen sequenced was peripheral blood or thyroid tissue (not recorded which). The receptors stem from an adult man with Graves' hyperthyroidism. Both conserved end residues are part of each CDR3. Fields, in order: V gene, CDR3 length, J gene, clone size, D gene, CDR3 protein, CDR3 DNA. D genes are given only for firm matches. Some rows have no size entry. The others give once, few or many, or a class for an expanded clone.

TRBV6-6,13,TRBJ2-7,many,.,CASITTSNYEQYF,TGTGCCAGCATAACAACTAGTAACTACGAGCAGTACTTC
TRBV20-1,15,TRBJ2-5,few,.,CSARSVSGTAETQYF,TGCAGTGCTAGGTCGGTTAGCGGGACAGCAGAGACCCAGTACTTC
TRBV3-1,13,TRBJ1-3,many,.,CASSQGTGNTIYF,TGTGCCAGCAGCCAAGGGACAGGAAACACCATATATTTT
TRBV7-9,15,TRBJ2-5,few,TRBD2,CASSSEAGGRETQYF,TGTGCCAGCAGTTCCGAAGCGGGAGGGCGAGAGACCCAGTACTTC
TRBV12-3/TRBV12-4,13,TRBJ2-3,.,TRBD1,CASGPPGGSTQYF,TGTGCCAGCGGACCCCCAGGGGGCTCTACGCAGTATTTT
TRBV7-9,14,TRBJ1-5,.,.,CASSQGLSNQPQHF,TGTGCCAGCAGCCAGGGACTCAGCAATCAGCCCCAGCATTTT
TRBV7-9,15,TRBJ2-3,.,.,CASSLRPGETDTQYF,TGTGCCAGCAGCTTACGCCCAGGGGAAACAGATACGCAGTATTTT
TRBV6-5,16,TRBJ2-5,many,TRBD1,CASSYLATGAQETQYF,TGTGCCAGCAGTTACTTGGCGACAGGGGCGCAAGAGACCCAGTACTTC
TRBV10-2,15,TRBJ2-7,.,TRBD1,CASRNRDRVDYEQYF,TGTGCCAGCCGGAACCGGGACAGGGTGGACTACGAGCAGTACTTC
TRBV7-3,15,TRBJ2-2,.,TRBD2,CASRWTSGRAGELFF,TGTGCCAGCAGGTGGACTAGCGGGAGGGCCGGGGAGCTGTTTTTT
TRBV2,13,TRBJ2-1,few,TRBD2,CASSGGGPNEQFF,TGTGCCAGCAGTGGCGGGGGGCCGAATGAGCAGTTCTTC
TRBV2,13,TRBJ1-2,many,.,CASRDLTNYGYTF,TGTGCCAGCAGGGATCTTACTAACTATGGCTACACCTTC
TRBV7-6,15,TRBJ2-3,.,.,CASSYDSKGADTQYF,TGTGCCAGCAGTTATGACTCGAAAGGGGCAGATACGCAGTATTTT
TRBV20-1,15,TRBJ2-7,many,.,CSALPPTAYSYEQYF,TGCAGTGCCCTACCCCCGACTGCTTACTCCTACGAGCAGTACTTC
TRBV2,15,TRBJ1-4,few,.,CASSEEPGDGEKLFF,TGTGCCAGCAGTGAAGAACCTGGGGATGGAGAAAAACTGTTTTTT
TRBV7-2,15,TRBJ2-5,once,.,CASSIDGGHTETQYF,TGTGCCAGCAGCATCGACGGGGGGCATACGGAGACCCAGTACTTC
TRBV27,16,TRBJ1-5,.,TRBD1,CASSSSGGAYNQPQHF,TGTGCCAGCAGTTCCTCAGGGGGCGCTTACAATCAGCCCCAGCATTTT
TRBV7-9,17,TRBJ2-7,.,TRBD2,CASSLSTGTSGLYEQYF,TGTGCCAGCAGCCTAAGCACCGGGACTAGCGGACTCTACGAGCAGTACTTC
TRBV28,15,TRBJ1-3,.,TRBD1,CASRSRTGTGNTIYF,TGTGCCAGCAGATCTAGGACAGGGACGGGAAACACCATATATTTT
TRBV13,15,TRBJ1-2,many,.,CASSLDGGLGYGYTF,TGTGCCAGCAGCTTAGATGGGGGGCTCGGCTATGGCTACACCTTC
TRBV2,11,TRBJ2-7,.,.,CASSVDYEQYF,TGTGCCAGCAGTGTCGACTACGAGCAGTACTTC
TRBV3-1,11,TRBJ1-6,many,.,CASSQGGNLHF,TGTGCCAGCAGCCAGGGAGGAAACCTCCACTTT
TRBV7-3,16,TRBJ2-1,.,TRBD2,CASSGGTSGRATEQFF,TGCGCCAGCAGCGGAGGGACTAGCGGGAGGGCGACGGAGCAGTTCTTC
TRBV29-1,13,TRBJ2-5,many,TRBD1,CSAIQGAQETQYF,TGCAGCGCCATACAGGGGGCTCAAGAGACCCAGTACTTC
TRBV15,15,TRBJ1-2,.,.,CATSRDRSGSYGYTF,TGTGCCACCAGCAGAGATCGGTCCGGGTCCTATGGCTACACCTTC
TRBV29-1,11,TRBJ1-3,.,.,CSLAGGNTIYF,TGCAGTTTAGCAGGGGGAAACACCATATATTTT
TRBV4-1,15,TRBJ1-2,few,.,CASSQAPGLNYGYTF,TGCGCCAGCAGCCAAGCTCCGGGCCTTAACTATGGCTACACCTTC
TRBV29-1,11,TRBJ1-2,few,.,CSVDERYGYTF,TGCAGCGTAGACGAGAGATATGGCTACACCTTC
TRBV10-1,14,TRBJ2-7,.,TRBD1,CASSESGQGGEQYF,TGCGCCAGCAGTGAGTCGGGACAGGGCGGCGAGCAGTACTTC
TRBV20-1,14,TRBJ2-5,.,TRBD2,CSARARLAGETQYF,TGCAGTGCTAGAGCCAGACTAGCGGGGGAGACCCAGTACTTC
TRBV7-9,14,TRBJ1-2,.,TRBD1,CASSETGVKDGYTF,TGTGCCAGCAGCGAGACAGGGGTTAAGGATGGCTACACCTTC
TRBV30,13,TRBJ1-1,.,.,CAWTARAGTEAFF,TGTGCCTGGACCGCGAGGGCTGGCACTGAAGCTTTCTTT
TRBV15,16,TRBJ2-3,few,.,CATSRDLAGVTDTQYF,TGTGCCACCAGCAGAGATCTGGCAGGGGTAACAGATACGCAGTATTTT
TRBV25-1,15,TRBJ2-5,.,TRBD1,CANGGRTGKGETQYF,TGTGCCAACGGGGGTAGGACAGGGAAGGGGGAGACCCAGTACTTC
TRBV7-9,18,TRBJ1-4,.,.,CASSFRDITGSTNEKLFF,TGTGCCAGCAGCTTCCGGGACATTACAGGTTCAACTAATGAAAAACTGTTTTTT
TRBV10-3,14,TRBJ1-2,.,.,CAISDRGPPYGYTF,TGTGCCATCAGTGACAGGGGTCCACCATATGGCTACACCTTC
TRBV12-3/TRBV12-4,15,TRBJ2-3,.,TRBD2,CASSNQRGWADTQYF,TGTGCCAGCAGTAACCAGCGGGGGTGGGCAGATACGCAGTATTTT
TRBV7-7,15,TRBJ2-2,many,.,CASSLGSGDTGELFF,TGTGCTAGCAGCCTGGGGTCAGGGGACACCGGGGAGCTGTTTTTT
TRBV29-1,14,TRBJ1-4,.,.,CSVATWTTNEKLFF,TGCAGCGTTGCCACCTGGACAACTAATGAAAAACTGTTTTTT
TRBV29-1,12,TRBJ1-1,many,.,CSVVPGDTEAFF,TGCAGCGTTGTCCCAGGGGATACTGAAGCTTTCTTT
TRBV7-3,15,TRBJ1-1,.,TRBD1,CASSLDGTGDTEAFF,TGCGCCAGCAGCTTGGATGGGACAGGGGATACTGAAGCTTTCTTT
TRBV10-3,15,TRBJ1-5,.,.,CAISEGAGRNQPQHF,TGTGCCATCAGTGAGGGCGCGGGACGCAATCAGCCCCAGCATTTT
TRBV24-1,16,TRBJ2-2,few,TRBD1,CATSDRRDRRTGELFF,TGTGCCACCAGTGATCGCCGGGACAGGAGGACCGGGGAGCTGTTTTTT
TRBV5-4,13,TRBJ1-1,few,.,CASKSPGVPEAFF,TGTGCCAGCAAATCCCCAGGGGTCCCTGAAGCTTTCTTT
TRBV20-1,13,TRBJ1-2,once,.,CSTREAGNYGYTF,TGCAGTACTAGAGAGGCGGGCAACTATGGCTACACCTTC
TRBV9,19,TRBJ2-2,.,TRBD2,CASSGLSGGPSVNSGELFF,TGTGCCAGCAGCGGACTGAGCGGGGGTCCTAGCGTCAATTCCGGGGAGCTGTTTTTT
TRBV20-1,15,TRBJ2-7,.,TRBD1,CSARGRDRGDYEQYF,TGCAGTGCTAGAGGCCGGGACAGGGGGGACTACGAGCAGTACTTC
TRBV7-9,11,TRBJ2-7,.,TRBD1,CASSFRDRGDF,TGTGCCAGCAGCTTCCGGGACAGGGGGGACTTC
TRBV29-1,12,TRBJ1-2,many,.,CSVEAGADGYTF,TGCAGCGTTGAGGCAGGGGCAGATGGCTACACCTTC
TRBV7-2,14,TRBJ1-2,many,.,CASSSAGRTYGYTF,TGTGCCAGCAGCTCAGCGGGACGGACGTATGGCTACACCTTC
TRBV20-1,14,TRBJ2-3,.,TRBD2,CSATKLANADTQYF,TGCAGTGCTACCAAACTAGCGAATGCAGATACGCAGTATTTT
TRBV5-8,11,TRBJ1-2,many,.,CASSFARGYTF,TGTGCCAGCAGCTTTGCTAGAGGCTACACCTTC
TRBV15,15,TRBJ2-5,many,.,CATSRDPAGGETQYF,TGTGCCACCAGCAGAGATCCGGCAGGGGGGGAGACCCAGTACTTC
TRBV10-3,12,TRBJ1-1,.,.,CAISEGSGEAFF,TGTGCCATCAGTGAGGGGTCGGGTGAAGCTTTCTTT
TRBV7-8,12,TRBJ1-3,.,.,CASRWQGNTIYF,TGTGCCAGCAGGTGGCAGGGGAACACCATATATTTT